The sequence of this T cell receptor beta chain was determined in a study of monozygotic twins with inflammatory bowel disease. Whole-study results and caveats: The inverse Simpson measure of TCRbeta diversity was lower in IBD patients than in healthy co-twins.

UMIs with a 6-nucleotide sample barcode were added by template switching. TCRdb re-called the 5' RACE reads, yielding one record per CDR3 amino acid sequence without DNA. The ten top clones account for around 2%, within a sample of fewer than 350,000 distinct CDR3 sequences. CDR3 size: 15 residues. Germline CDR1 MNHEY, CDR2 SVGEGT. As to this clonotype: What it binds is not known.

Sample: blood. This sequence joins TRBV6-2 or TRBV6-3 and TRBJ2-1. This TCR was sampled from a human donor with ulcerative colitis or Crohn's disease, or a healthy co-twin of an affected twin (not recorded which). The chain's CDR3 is CASRDLEMLGNEQFF.